Below are 10 T cell receptor beta chains sequenced from a single sample in a study of T cells in women clearing cervical HPV infection. Sequenced by immunoSEQ multiplex PCR; TCRdb stores in-frame clones only, minus some. Its table lists tens of thousands of clones. Sequenced input: blood buffy coat. The source is a woman between 18 and 69 years old with a cervical HPV16 infection that either progressed to CIN3+ or cleared (not recorded which).

On this clone: Read coverage stops 3 residues before the CDR3 terminus; the germline J gene supplies the remainder. The V call is TRBV6-1, the J call TRBJ2-7; D is unclear. V gave up 5 bases and J gave up 5 bases, with 7 bases separating them. CDR3 size: 11 residues. Germline assignment: CDR1 MNHNS and CDR2 SASEGT. The CDR3 is CASSQVDEQYF. CDR3 DNA, as far as it was read: TGTGCCAGCAGTCAAGTCGACGAG.

CDR3 loop: CASSEDRHNEQFF. The covered CDR3 bases are TGTGCCAGCAGTGAAGACAGGCACAATGAG. This rearrangement joins TRBV2 to TRBJ2-1; maybe TRBD1 (5 bases). The CDR3 end lies 3 residues beyond the end of the read and is filled in from the germline J gene. Germline values: CDR1 SNHLY, CDR2 FYNNEI. The CDR3 is made up of 13 amino acids. Trimming took 1 base from V and 5 from J, leaving 6 bases between them.

On this clone itself: The read terminates 3 residues ahead of where the CDR3 ends, so the germline J gene completes it. The chain carries TRBV7-9 and TRBJ1-2, with 9 bases identical to TRBD1. This CDR3 has 12 amino acids. From germline, CDR1 is SEHNR and CDR2 FQNEAQ (reference sequence). With 5 bases clipped from V and 6 bases from J, the junction kept 1 base outside the gene matches. Partial CDR3 DNA: TGTGCCAGCAGCGGACAGGGGCATGGC. Its protein is CASSGQGHG. In full, the CDR3 reads CASSGQGHGYTF. Variable domain in full (rest from reference TRBV7-9 and TRBJ1-2): DTGVSQNPRHKITKRGQNVTFRCDPISEHNRLYWYRQTLGQGPEFLTYFQNEAQLEKSRLLSDRFSAERPKGSFSTLEIQRTEQGDSAMYLCASSGQGHGYTFGSGTRLTVV.

A note on this clone: The CDR3 end is not reached by the read, which stops 3 residues before it; the germline J gene fills it in. This rearrangement joins TRBV20-1 to TRBJ1-2, with D possibly matching TRBD1 (6 bases). V dropped 0 bases and J dropped 7 bases, with 15 bases sitting between them. From germline, CDR1 is DFQATT and CDR2 SNEGSKA (reference sequence). This CDR3 is built from 14 residues. CDR3: CSARDVGGARGYTF. The CDR3 bases that were read are TGCAGTGCTAGAGATGTTGGGGGGGCGCGTGGC.

As concerns this clone: The read is 3 residues too short to cover the CDR3 end, so that end is filled in from the germline J gene. V usage is TRBV5-1 and J usage is TRBJ2-3; D ambiguous. The germline gives CDR1 SGHRS, CDR2 YFSETQ. V was shortened by 7 bases and J by 0 bases, with 12 bases between the two germline ends. This CDR3 spans 14 amino acids. The CDR3 is CASYFATSTDTQYF. The sequenced CDR3 bases are TGCGCCAGCTATTTCGCGACTAGCACAGATACG.

With respect to this clone: The CDR3 goes on 3 residues after the read ends, and that part is filled in from the germline J gene. The same CDR3 can be traced to other DNA sequences in this sample. The chain employs TRBV30 and TRBJ2-5, with no clear D. CDR1 is GTSNPN, CDR2 SVGIG, per germline (reference sequence). The CDR3 sequence is 12 residues long. Trimming cost V 0 bases and J 5 bases, with 7 bases left between them. The CDR3 is CAWSVSGETQYF. The DNA read from the CDR3 is TGTGCCTGGAGTGTATCCGGGGAGACC.

The CDR3 sequence: CATSRVSHATNEKLFF. The DNA read from the CDR3 is TGTGCCACCAGCAGAGTGTCACACGCAACTAATGAAAAA. The V call is TRBV15, the J call TRBJ1-4, with D unresolved. The read terminates 3 residues ahead of where the CDR3 ends, so the germline J gene completes it. This CDR3 comprises 16 residues. Deletions cut 1 base from V and 0 bases from J, with 9 bases between. The germline V gene has CDR1 LNHNV and CDR2 YYDKDF (reference sequence).

Notes on this clone: The missing CDR3 end, 3 residues past where the read stops, is filled in from the germline J gene. The V call is TRBV20-1, the J call TRBJ1-4; TRBD1 matches 9 bases. The V segment lost 5 bases and the J segment 6 bases; nucleotides outside the gene matches: 7. The germline gives CDR1 DFQATT, CDR2 SNEGSKA (reference sequence). This CDR3 has 14 amino acids. CDR3 protein: CSAETGGWDEKLFF. The sequenced part of the CDR3 DNA is TGCAGTGCTGAAACAGGGGGCTGGGATGAAAAA.

About this clone itself: The read ends 3 residues shy of where the CDR3 ends; the end is completed using the germline J gene. V and J are TRBV20-1 and TRBJ2-7, with 11 bases matching TRBD2. CDR3 length: 14 residues. CDR1 is DFQATT and CDR2 is SNEGSKA in the germline V gene (reference sequence). V trimming: 6 bases; J trimming: 5 bases; junction bases outside the gene matches: 9. The CDR3 DNA, read in part, is TGCAGTGCCCGGCAACTAGCGGGAGTTAACGAG. This codes for CSARQLAGVNE. The full CDR3 protein reads CSARQLAGVNEQYF.

Of note for this clone: The read terminates 3 residues ahead of where the CDR3 ends, so the germline J gene completes it. The rearrangement links TRBV4-1 to TRBJ2-1, with D unresolved. The CDR3 has 14 residues. The germline CDR1 and CDR2 sequences are MGHRA and YSYEKL. V gave up 1 base and J gave up 3 bases, with 7 bases separating them. The CDR3 sequence: CASSQVRVYNEQFF. CDR3 DNA (partial): TGCGCCAGCAGCCAAGTAAGGGTCTACAATGAG.